Each of the 10 T cell receptor beta chains below was sequenced from the same sample in a study of cytomegalovirus exposure and HLA in healthy donors. Researchers ran the PCR with 60 Vbeta and 13 Jbeta primers. The table came from immunoSEQ multiplex PCR; TCRdb's copy has only in-frame clones and leaves some out. The sample lists fewer than 130,000 clones; approximately 82% were seen once. The sample consisted of PBMCs. The receptors stem from a man aged 25 to 40 in good health and CMV-seropositive.

This chain joins TRBV4-3 and TRBJ1-5, with D tentatively TRBD1 (5 bases). Trimming left V 0 bases short and J 0 bases short, with 15 bases between. Germline assignment: CDR1 LGHNA and CDR2 YSLEER. This CDR3 has 18 amino acids. As DNA, the CDR3 is TGCGCCAGCAGCCAAGATTTGGCGCAGGGCAATAGCAATCAGCCCCAGCATTTT. Protein product: CASSQDLAQGNSNQPQHF.

This chain uses TRBV11-2 with TRBJ2-7, with a possible D match to TRBD1 (6 bases). V was trimmed by 5 bases and J by 3 bases, leaving 20 bases between them. Looked up from germline, CDR1 is SGHAT and CDR2 is FQNNGV. The CDR3 is made up of 16 amino acids. CDR3 nucleotide sequence: TGTGCCAGCAGCGTGTCGACAGGAAGGCTGGTCTACGAGCAGTACTTC. It specifies CASSVSTGRLVYEQYF.

CDR3 loop: CASSLSVNQPQHF. CDR3 bases: TGTGCCAGCAGCTTATCGGTAAATCAGCCCCAGCATTTT. The chain carries TRBV7-9 and TRBJ1-5; D is unresolved. The V and J ends lost 2 bases and 4 bases respectively, with 6 bases between them. CDR1 is SEHNR, CDR2 FQNEAQ, per germline (reference sequence). CDR3 length equals 13 residues. Full variable domain (outside the CDR3, taken from reference TRBV7-9 and TRBJ1-5): DTGVSQNPRHKITKRGQNVTFRCDPISEHNRLYWYRQTLGQGPEFLTYFQNEAQLEKSRLLSDRFSAERPKGSFSTLEIQRTEQGDSAMYLCASSLSVNQPQHFGDGTRLSIL.

The V call is TRBV4-1, the J call TRBJ1-3; 8 bases are shared with TRBD1. In germline, CDR1 is MGHRA, CDR2 YSYEKL. This CDR3 contains 15 residues. The J segment lost 2 bases and the V segment lost 2 bases, leaving 2 bases of the junction unmatched. CDR3 nucleotides: TGCGCCAGCAGCCAACAACAGGGGGCTGGAAACACCATATATTTT. Translated: CASSQQQGAGNTIYF.

The chain has TRBV5-5 and TRBJ2-1; 11 bases match TRBD2. Germline V gives CDR1 SGHKS, CDR2 YYEKEE (reference sequence). V gave up 1 base and J gave up 4 bases; unmatched junction bases: 1. The CDR3 totals 15 residues. The CDR3 region has the DNA TGTGCCAGCAGCTTGACTAGCGGGGGTTACAATGAGCAGTTCTTC. This encodes CASSLTSGGYNEQFF.

A word on this clone: At one end the junction does not follow the germline gene, possibly because of a read error. The rearrangement links TRBV14 to TRBJ2-1, with TRBD2 as a possible D gene (5 bases). The CDR3 runs 15 residues. Germline CDR1 is SGHDN and CDR2 is FVKESK. The CDR3 spells CASSQAGSSYNEQLF. Written as DNA, the CDR3 is TGTGCCAGCAGCCAAGCGGGGAGCTCCTACAATGAGCAGCTCTTC.

This chain joins TRBV11-2 and TRBJ2-2; D remains ambiguous. This CDR3 comprises 18 residues. The V end was cut by 2 bases, the J end by 3 bases, with 19 bases between. Germline V gene lookup returns CDR1 SGHAT and CDR2 FQNNGV. CDR3 bases: TGTGCCAGCAGCTTACTCTCCCTGTCGTACTGGTACACCGGGGAGCTGTTTTTT. Translating gives CASSLLSLSYWYTGELFF.

V gene TRBV27 combines with J gene TRBJ1-2, with D unclear. The CDR3 is made up of 15 amino acids. Deletions cut 5 bases from V and 3 bases from J, with 16 bases between. Germline values: CDR1 MNHEY, CDR2 SMNVEV (reference sequence). CDR3 sequence: CASSDLAVTHYGYTF. The CDR3 region has the DNA TGTGCCAGCAGTGACTTGGCGGTGACCCACTATGGCTACACCTTC.

This clone was seen a few times. This chain connects TRBV10-3 to TRBJ2-7, with TRBD2 matching 8 bases. Trimming at V came to 2 bases and at J to 3 bases, leaving 0 bases not matched to a gene. This CDR3 region has 13 residues. Germline CDR1 ENHRY, CDR2 SYGVKD. CDR3 sequence: CAISETSGYEQYF. CDR3 nucleotide sequence: TGTGCCATCAGTGAGACTAGCGGCTACGAGCAGTACTTC.

The sample holds a few counts of this clone. This chain links TRBV28 with TRBJ2-3, with TRBD2 matching 13 bases. The CDR3 is made up of 17 amino acids. The junction had 6 bases not matched to a gene; V was cut back by 4 bases and J by 2 bases. Per the germline V gene, CDR1 is MDHEN and CDR2 is SYDVKM. This CDR3 reads CASSSGLAGAFTDTQYF. CDR3 coding DNA: TGTGCCAGCAGTTCTGGACTAGCGGGGGCATTCACAGATACGCAGTATTTT.